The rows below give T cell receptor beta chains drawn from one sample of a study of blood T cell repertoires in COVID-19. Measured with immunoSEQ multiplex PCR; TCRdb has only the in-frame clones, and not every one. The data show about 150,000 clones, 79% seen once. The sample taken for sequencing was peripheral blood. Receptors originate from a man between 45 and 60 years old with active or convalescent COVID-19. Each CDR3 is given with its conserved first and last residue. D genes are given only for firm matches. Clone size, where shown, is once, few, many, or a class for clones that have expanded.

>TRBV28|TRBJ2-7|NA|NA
TGTGCCAGCATTAAAGGGAGCACCTACGAGCAGTACTTC
CASIKGSTYEQYF
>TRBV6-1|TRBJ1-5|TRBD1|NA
TGTGCCAGCAGTGGGGGGACAGACGGCAATCAGCCCCAGCATTTT
CASSGGTDGNQPQHF
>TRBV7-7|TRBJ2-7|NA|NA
TGTGCCAGCAGCCCGCTCGGAGGAGATCACGTCGACGAGCAGTACTTC
CASSPLGGDHVDEQYF
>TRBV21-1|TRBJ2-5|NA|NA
TGTGCCAGCAGCAAAGCGGGGCGGGAGACCCAGTACTTC
CASSKAGRETQYF
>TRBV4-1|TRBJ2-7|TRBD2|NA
TGCGCCAGCAGCCAAGAGGGGGGGTTAGCCGCCGAGCAGTACTTC
CASSQEGGLAAEQYF
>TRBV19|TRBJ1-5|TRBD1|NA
TGTGCCAGCCACGGACAGGGGGCCAGCAATCAGCCCCAGCATTTT
CASHGQGASNQPQHF
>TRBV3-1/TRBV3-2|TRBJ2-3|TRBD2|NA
TGTGCCAGCAGCCAAATGGCGGGAGATGCGGATACGCAGTATTTT
CASSQMAGDADTQYF
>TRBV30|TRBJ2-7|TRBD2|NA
TGTGCCTGGGGAAGGACTAGCGGCTACGAGCAGTACTTC
CAWGRTSGYEQYF
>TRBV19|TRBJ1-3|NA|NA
TGTGCCAGTAGTCCAGGGGCCATCTCTGGAAACACCATATATTTT
CASSPGAISGNTIYF
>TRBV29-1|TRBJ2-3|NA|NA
TGCAGCGTTGAAGAACCCGAGACATACTATTTT
CSVEEPETYYF
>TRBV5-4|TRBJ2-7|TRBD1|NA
TGTGCCAGCAGCCTCGGGGACAGGCGTTACGAGCAGTACTTC
CASSLGDRRYEQYF
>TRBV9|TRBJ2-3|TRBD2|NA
TGTGCCAGCAGCGTAGATAGCGGGCGGGGGACAGATACGCAGTATTTT
CASSVDSGRGTDTQYF
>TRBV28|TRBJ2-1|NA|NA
TGTGCCAGCAGTGCCATATTGAACAGGGGGCTAGGACTAGCGGACAATGAGCAGTTCTTC
CASSAILNRGLGLADNEQFF
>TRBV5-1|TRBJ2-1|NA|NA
TGCGCCAGCGAATGGGGGGACAGAGAGATCAATGAGCAGTTCTTC
CASEWGDREINEQFF
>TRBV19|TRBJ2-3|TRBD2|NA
TGTGCCAGTAGTCTTGGGACTAGCGGGGCTCTCACAGATACGCAGTATTTT
CASSLGTSGALTDTQYF
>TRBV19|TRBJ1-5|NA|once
TGTGCCAGTAGTGCCACTACAGGGATTCAGCCCCAGCATTTT
CASSATTGIQPQHF
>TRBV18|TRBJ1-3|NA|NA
TGTGCCAGCTCACCAAGGATGGGAGTTGGAAACACCATATATTTT
CASSPRMGVGNTIYF
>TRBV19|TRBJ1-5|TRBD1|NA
TGTGCCAGTAGTTCGGACCCCAGGGGGCATCAGCTCCAGCATTTT
CASSSDPRGHQLQHF
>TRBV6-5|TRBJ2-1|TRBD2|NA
TGTGCCAGCAGAAACGGACTAGCGGGCTACAATGAGCAGTTCTTC
CASRNGLAGYNEQFF
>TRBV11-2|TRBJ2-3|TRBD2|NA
TGTGCCAGCAGCTTCTCAGGACTAGTGACAGATACGCAGTATTTT
CASSFSGLVTDTQYF
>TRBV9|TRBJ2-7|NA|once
TGTGCCAGCAGCAGGGGTCAAGCCTACGAGCAGTACTTC
CASSRGQAYEQYF
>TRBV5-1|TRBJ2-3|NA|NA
TGCGCCAGCAGCTTGGACGAACCGATCGGGCAGTATTTT
CASSLDEPIGQYF
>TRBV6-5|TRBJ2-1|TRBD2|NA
TGTGCCAGCAGTTACTCTCGCGGGAGAGACAATGAGCAGTTCTTC
CASSYSRGRDNEQFF
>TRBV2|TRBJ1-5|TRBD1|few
TGTGCCAGCAGTGACGACAGGGGCCCTCAGCCCCAGCATTTT
CASSDDRGPQPQHF
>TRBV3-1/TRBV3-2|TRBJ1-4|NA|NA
TGTGCCAGCAGCCAACCGGCGGGGCGACTAAATGAAAAACTGTTTTTT
CASSQPAGRLNEKLFF
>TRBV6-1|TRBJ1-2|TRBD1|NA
TGTGCCAGCAGTGACACTTTGACAGGGACCGGCTATGGCTACACCTTC
CASSDTLTGTGYGYTF
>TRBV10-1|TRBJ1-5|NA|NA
TGCGCCAGCAGCGATGCTCGGACGGACACCACAGGGTGCATTGAGAGCAATCAGCCCCAGCATTTT
CASSDARTDTTGCIESNQPQHF
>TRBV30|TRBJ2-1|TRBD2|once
TGTGCCTGTATGCGGGGGGGTTCCTACAATGAGCAGTTCTTC
CACMRGGSYNEQFF
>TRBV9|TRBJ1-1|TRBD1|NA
TGTGCCAGCAGCGTAGGCCCAGGGGGGTACACTGAAGCTTTCTTT
CASSVGPGGYTEAFF
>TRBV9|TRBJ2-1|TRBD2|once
TGTGCCAGCAGCGTATCGCTAGCGGACTTAACGAACTATGAGCAGTTCTTC
CASSVSLADLTNYEQFF
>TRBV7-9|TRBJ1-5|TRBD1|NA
TGTGCCAGCAGCTTAAGCGGGGGACAGGGAACGGGGCCCCAGCATTTT
CASSLSGGQGTGPQHF
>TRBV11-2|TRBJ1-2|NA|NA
TGTGCCAGCAGTTTCCCCTCGTTAGCTAACTATGGCTACACCTTC
CASSFPSLANYGYTF
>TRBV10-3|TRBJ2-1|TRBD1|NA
TGTGCCATCAGCGCAGGGGGCCTATACAATGAGCAGTTCTTC
CAISAGGLYNEQFF
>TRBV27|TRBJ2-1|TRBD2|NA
TGTGCCAGCAGTTCCCCCCCCACTAGCGGAGACAATGAGCAGTTCTTC
CASSSPPTSGDNEQFF
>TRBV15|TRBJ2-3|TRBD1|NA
TGTGCCACCAGCAGCACTCGGACAGGGGTTTGGGGCACAGATACGCAGTATTTT
CATSSTRTGVWGTDTQYF
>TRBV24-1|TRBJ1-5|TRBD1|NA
TGTGCCACCAGTGATTCCGGGACAGCCACCTATAGCAATCAGCCCCAGCATTTT
CATSDSGTATYSNQPQHF
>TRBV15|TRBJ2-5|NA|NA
TGTGCCACCAGCAGAGACCCAAAAGAGACCCAGTACTTC
CATSRDPKETQYF
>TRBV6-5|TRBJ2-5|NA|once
TGTGCCAGCAGTTATAAAGAGACCCAGTACTTC
CASSYKETQYF
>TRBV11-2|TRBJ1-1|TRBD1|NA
TGTGCCAGCAGGCGCGACAGGGGGACGGACACTGAAGCTTTCTTT
CASRRDRGTDTEAFF
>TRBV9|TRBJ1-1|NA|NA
TGTGCCAGCAGCCCGACTAGGGAGTACACTGAAGCTTTCTTT
CASSPTREYTEAFF